One sample yielded the 5 T cell receptor beta chains listed below, sequenced in a study of radiation and T cells in renal cell carcinoma. The protocol was immunoSEQ multiplex PCR, while the TCRdb copy is restricted to in-frame clones and leaves out a portion. The repertoire holds some 150,000 clones, with roughly 87% as singletons. Time point given: blood 2 weeks post-SBRT. Treatment here: 15 Gy SBRT to primary tumor, nephrectomy 4 weeks later. The sequenced sample was blood, obtained from a patient whose treatment included radiotherapy and nephrectomy. All receptors derive from a woman in her forties or fifties with renal cell carcinoma.

This clone was observed a handful of times. The gene calls are TRBV6-5 and TRBJ1-2, with 8 bases fitting TRBD1. Looked up from germline, CDR1 is MNHEY and CDR2 is SVGAGI. This CDR3 has 13 amino acids. After removal of 7 bases from V and 8 bases from J, the junction contained 9 bases not matched to a gene. This chain's CDR3 is CASTGQGKGGYTF. CDR3 bases: TGTGCCAGCACCGGACAGGGAAAGGGAGGCTACACCTTC.

Remarks on this clone: Germline is not matched at one junction end, which may reflect a read error. The chain is built from TRBV5-1 and TRBJ2-3; 8 bases are shared with TRBD1. CDR1 is SGHRS and CDR2 is YFSETQ in the germline V gene. This CDR3 comprises 15 residues. The CDR3 DNA reads as TGCGCCAGCGGCTTACAGGGACAGGGCACAGATACGCAGTATTTT. It yields the protein CASGLQGQGTDTQYF.

The V call is TRBV6-1, the J call TRBJ2-1; 8 bases are shared with TRBD1. This CDR3 region has 15 residues. V trimming: 2 bases; J trimming: 4 bases; junction bases outside the gene matches: 4. Germline CDR1 reads MNHNS; CDR2 reads SASEGT. The CDR3 here is CASSESQGAYNEQFF. For the CDR3, the DNA is TGTGCCAGCAGTGAAAGCCAGGGGGCATACAATGAGCAGTTCTTC.

The genes are TRBV7-9 and TRBJ1-4; 11 bases are a match to TRBD1. CDR3 length: 14 residues. The germline V gene encodes CDR1 SEHNR and CDR2 FQNEAQ (reference sequence). V lost 5 bases, J lost 7 bases, and 3 bases stayed unmatched. The CDR3, as DNA: TGTGCCAGCAGCCCGGGACAGGGGGGTGAAAAACTGTTTTTT. Translating it yields CASSPGQGGEKLFF.

The V gene is TRBV2, the J gene TRBJ2-6; D is uncertain. V was trimmed by 5 bases and J by 2 bases, leaving 7 bases between them. The germline CDR1 and CDR2 sequences are SNHLY and FYNNEI. The CDR3 is made up of 14 amino acids. CDR3 nucleotide sequence: TGTGCCAGCAGTTACAGAGCTGGGGCCAACGTCCTGACTTTC. Residues: CASSYRAGANVLTF. Full variable domain (remainder filled in from reference TRBV2 and TRBJ2-6): EPEVTQTPSHQVTQMGQEVILRCVPISNHLYFYWYRQILGQKVEFLVSFYNNEISEKSEIFDDQFSVERPDGSNFTLKIRSTKLEDSAMYFCASSYRAGANVLTFGAGSRLTVL.